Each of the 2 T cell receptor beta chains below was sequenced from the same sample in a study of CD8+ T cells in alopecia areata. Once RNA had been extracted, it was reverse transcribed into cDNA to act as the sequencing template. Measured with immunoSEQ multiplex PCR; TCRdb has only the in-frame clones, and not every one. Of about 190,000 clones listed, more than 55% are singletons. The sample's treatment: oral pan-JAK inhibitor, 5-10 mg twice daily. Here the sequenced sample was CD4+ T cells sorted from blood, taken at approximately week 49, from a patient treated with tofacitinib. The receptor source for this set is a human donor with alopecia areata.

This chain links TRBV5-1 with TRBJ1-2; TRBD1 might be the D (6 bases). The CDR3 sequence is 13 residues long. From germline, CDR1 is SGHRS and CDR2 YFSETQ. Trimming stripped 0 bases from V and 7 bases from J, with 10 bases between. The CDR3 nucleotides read TGCGCCAGCAGCTTGGAAACAGGGTTTGGCTACACCTTC. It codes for CASSLETGFGYTF. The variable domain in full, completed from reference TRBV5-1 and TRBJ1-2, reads KAGVTQTPRYLIKTRGQQVTLSCSPISGHRSVSWYQQTPGQGLQFLFEYFSETQRNKGNFPGRFSGRQFSNSRSEMNVSTLELGDSALYLCASSLETGFGYTFGSGTRLTVV.

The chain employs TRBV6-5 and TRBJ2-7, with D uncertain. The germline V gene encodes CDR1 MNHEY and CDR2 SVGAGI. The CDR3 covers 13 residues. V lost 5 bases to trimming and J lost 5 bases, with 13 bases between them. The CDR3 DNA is TGTGCCAGCAGTCACGGACGCCGGGACGAGCAGTACTTC. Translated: CASSHGRRDEQYF.